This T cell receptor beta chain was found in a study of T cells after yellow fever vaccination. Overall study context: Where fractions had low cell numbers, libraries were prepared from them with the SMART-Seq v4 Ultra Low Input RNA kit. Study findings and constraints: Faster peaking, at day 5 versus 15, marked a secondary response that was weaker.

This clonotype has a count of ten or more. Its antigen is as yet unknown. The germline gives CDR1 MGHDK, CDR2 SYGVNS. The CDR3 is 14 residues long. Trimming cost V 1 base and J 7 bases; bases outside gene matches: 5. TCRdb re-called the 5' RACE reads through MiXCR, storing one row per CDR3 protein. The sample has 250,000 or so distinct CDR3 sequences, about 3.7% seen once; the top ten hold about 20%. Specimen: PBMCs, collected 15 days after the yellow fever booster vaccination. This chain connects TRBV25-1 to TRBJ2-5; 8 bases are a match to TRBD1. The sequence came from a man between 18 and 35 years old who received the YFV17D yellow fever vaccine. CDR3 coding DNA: TGTGCCAGCAGTGAATTGGGACAGGAGGGGACCCAGTACTTC. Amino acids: CASSELGQEGTQYF.